This entry is about one T cell receptor (beta chain). This sample was included in a study of blood T cell repertoires in COVID-19. The ends were cut back, 4 bases at V and 5 bases at J, with 8 bases in the middle. This CDR3 has 12 residues. Germline lookup yields CDR1 SEHNR and CDR2 FQNEAQ (reference sequence). Sequencing used immunoSEQ multiplex PCR; TCRdb keeps in-frame clones, though not all of them. The sample records under 300,000 clones, around 90% being singletons. Participants came from about 24 US areas, aged roughly 18 to 95 years. The sequenced sample consisted of PBMCs or T cells enriched from blood (not recorded which). This clonotype was sampled from a woman between 25 and 40 years old with acute COVID-19. The chain carries TRBV7-9 and TRBJ1-2, with a tentative D call TRBD1 (6 bases). CDR3: CASSSDSYGYTF. In DNA form, the CDR3 reads TGTGCCAGCAGCTCGGACAGTTATGGCTACACCTTC.